This T cell receptor (beta chain) was sequenced in a study of cytomegalovirus exposure and HLA in healthy donors. To note about this clone: Its antigen remains unknown.

In the PCR, 60 Vbeta and 13 Jbeta primers were used. Sequenced by immunoSEQ multiplex PCR; TCRdb stores in-frame clones only, minus some. Of 100,000 to 150,000 clones detected, 8% to 11% appear once; the ten largest clones hold 4% to 5%. From germline, CDR1 is KGHSH and CDR2 LQKENI. The CDR3 length is 14 residues. V dropped 4 bases and J dropped 1 base, with 10 bases sitting between them. Study results and limitations: Trimming of TCR beta V- and J-genes showed a link, identified in a later analysis, to a missense DCLRE1C variant. Cytomegalovirus status was reportedly diagnosed by the classifier with high specificity and sensitivity.

The specimen was PBMCs. The sequence was obtained from a woman under 30 in good health and CMV-seropositive. The chain links TRBV18 to TRBJ1-1; D is unresolved. CDR3 residues: CASSQAGENTEAFF. In DNA form, the CDR3 reads TGTGCCAGCTCACAAGCCGGAGAGAACACTGAAGCTTTCTTT. The full variable domain, in which reference TRBV18 and TRBJ1-1 provide the parts outside the CDR3, is NAGVMQNPRHLVRRRGQEARLRCSPMKGHSHVYWYRQLPEEGLKFMVYLQKENIIDESGMPKERFSAEFPKEGPSILRIQQVVRGDSAAYFCASSQAGENTEAFFGQGTRLTVV.